This T cell receptor (beta chain) came from a study of response to subunit inactivated influenza vaccine. The table lists this clonotype with a few counts. TCRdb re-called the RT-PCR reads through MiXCR, storing one row per CDR3 protein. The data hold under 200,000 distinct CDR3 sequences, with approximately 12% observed a single time. The same specimen was also included in a second study, on T cells expressing NK-cell markers. According to that study: TCR beta cDNA was made by 5'RACE template switching with UMIs. Sorted T-cell subsets CD3+CD56+NKG2C+, CD3+CD56+NKG2C- and CD3+CD56-NKG2C+ were TCR beta-sequenced. The authors sequenced eight donors, of whom seven were HCMV-seropositive and one was seronegative. In a few donors, these clonotypes also led the CD3+CD56-NKG2C+ fraction.

This receptor was taken from a man aged 50-60 years who received an inactivated influenza vaccine. The sequences come from CD8+ T cells sorted from PBMCs, collected approximately 13 days after vaccination.

The DNA for the CDR3 is TGTGCCAGCAGCCCAGGGTGGAGCTCCTACGAGCAGTACTTC. Protein product: CASSPGWSSYEQYF. V usage is TRBV7-6 and J usage is TRBJ2-7, with D possibly being TRBD1 (5 bases). Trimming took 5 bases from V and 0 from J, leaving 11 bases between them. CDR1 is SGHVS, CDR2 FNYEAQ, per germline. The CDR3 extends over 14 amino acids.